This T cell receptor beta chain was found in a study of cytomegalovirus exposure and HLA in healthy donors. Notes on the study in general: In a later analysis, at a false discovery rate of 0.05, about 17,000 TCR beta sequences matched HLA alleles. While the bulk of TCR sequences proved rare, some public TCRs turned up in many donors.

The PCR was carried out with 60 Vbeta primers and 13 Jbeta primers. Libraries were prepared by immunoSEQ multiplex PCR; TCRdb keeps only in-frame clonotypes and omits some of them. The table records some 190,000 clones, approximately 86% of them present only once. On this clone: The antigen is unknown.

Germline V gene sequence: CDR1 MDHEN, CDR2 SYDVKM. The CDR3 extends over 14 amino acids. Trimming left V 5 bases short and J 5 bases short, with 10 bases between. This clonotype was obtained from a young woman in good health and CMV-seronegative. The chain uses TRBV28 and TRBJ1-6; D ambiguous. The sample comprised PBMCs. Here the CDR3 DNA reads TGTGCCAGCAGTCCCTACGGGGATAATTCACCCCTCCACTTT. It yields the protein CASSPYGDNSPLHF.